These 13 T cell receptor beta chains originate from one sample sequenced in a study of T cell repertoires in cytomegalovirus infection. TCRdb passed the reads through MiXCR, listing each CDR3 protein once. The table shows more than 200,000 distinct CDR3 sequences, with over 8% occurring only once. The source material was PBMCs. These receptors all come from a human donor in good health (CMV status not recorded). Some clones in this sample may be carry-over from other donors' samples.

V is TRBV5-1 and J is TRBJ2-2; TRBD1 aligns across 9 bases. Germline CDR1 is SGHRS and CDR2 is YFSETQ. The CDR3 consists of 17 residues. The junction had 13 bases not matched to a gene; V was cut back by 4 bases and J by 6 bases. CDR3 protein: CASSQSRDRVRAGELFF. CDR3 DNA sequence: TGCGCCAGCAGCCAGTCCCGGGACAGGGTGCGTGCCGGGGAGCTGTTTTTT.

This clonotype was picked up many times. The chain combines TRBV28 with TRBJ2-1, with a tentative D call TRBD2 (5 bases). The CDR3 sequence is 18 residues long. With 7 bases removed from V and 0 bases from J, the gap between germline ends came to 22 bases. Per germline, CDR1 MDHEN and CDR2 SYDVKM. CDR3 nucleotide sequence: TGTGCCAGCACTTTCTTGGCGGGTCCACCGAGCTCCTACAATGAGCAGTTCTTC. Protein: CASTFLAGPPSSYNEQFF.

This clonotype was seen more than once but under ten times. CDR3 region: CASTLWASVNEQFF. CDR3 DNA: TGTGCCAGCACCCTTTGGGCTAGCGTCAATGAGCAGTTCTTC. V gene TRBV6-2 or TRBV6-3 combines with J gene TRBJ2-1; possibly TRBD2 for D (6 bases). The CDR3 loop spans 14 amino acids. V was shortened by 7 bases and J by 6 bases, with 16 bases between the two germline ends. Germline loops: CDR1 MNHEY, CDR2 SVGEGT.

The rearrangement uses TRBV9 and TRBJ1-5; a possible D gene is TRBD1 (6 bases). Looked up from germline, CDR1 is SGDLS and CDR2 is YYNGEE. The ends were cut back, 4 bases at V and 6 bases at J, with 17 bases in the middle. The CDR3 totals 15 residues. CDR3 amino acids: CASSSSGGVGQPQHF. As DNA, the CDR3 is TGTGCCAGCAGCTCCTCCGGGGGCGTTGGTCAGCCCCAGCATTTT.

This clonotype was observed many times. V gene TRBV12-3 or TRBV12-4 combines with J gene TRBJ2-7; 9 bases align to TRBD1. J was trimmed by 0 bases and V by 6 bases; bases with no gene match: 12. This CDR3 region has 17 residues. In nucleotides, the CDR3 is TGTGCCAGCAGCTCAGGGACAGGGAGAAGGGCCTCCTACGAGCAGTACTTC. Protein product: CASSSGTGRRASYEQYF.

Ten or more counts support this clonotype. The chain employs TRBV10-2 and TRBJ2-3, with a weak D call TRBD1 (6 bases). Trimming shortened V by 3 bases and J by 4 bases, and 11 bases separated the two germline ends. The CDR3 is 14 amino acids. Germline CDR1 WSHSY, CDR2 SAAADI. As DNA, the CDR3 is TGCGCCAGCAGTGACAGGGGTGGGCCAGATACGCAGTATTTT. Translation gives CASSDRGGPDTQYF.

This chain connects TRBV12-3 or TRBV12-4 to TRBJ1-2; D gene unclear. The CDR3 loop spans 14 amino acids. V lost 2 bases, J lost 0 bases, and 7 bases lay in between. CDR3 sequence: CASSLFGANYGYTF. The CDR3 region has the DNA TGTGCCAGCAGTTTATTTGGCGCTAACTATGGCTACACCTTC.

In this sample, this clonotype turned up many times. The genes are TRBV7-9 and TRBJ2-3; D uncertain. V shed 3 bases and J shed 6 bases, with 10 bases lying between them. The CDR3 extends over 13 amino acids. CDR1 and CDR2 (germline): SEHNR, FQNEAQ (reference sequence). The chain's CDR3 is CASSFYGSDTQYF. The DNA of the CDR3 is TGTGCCAGCAGCTTTTATGGCTCCGATACGCAGTATTTT.

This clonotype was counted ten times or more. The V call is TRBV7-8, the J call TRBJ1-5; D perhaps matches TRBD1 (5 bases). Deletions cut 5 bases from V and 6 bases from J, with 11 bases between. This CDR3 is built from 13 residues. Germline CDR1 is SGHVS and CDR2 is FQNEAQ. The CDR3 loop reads CASSRGPGQPQHF. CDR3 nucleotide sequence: TGTGCCAGCAGCAGGGGCCCCGGTCAGCCCCAGCATTTT.

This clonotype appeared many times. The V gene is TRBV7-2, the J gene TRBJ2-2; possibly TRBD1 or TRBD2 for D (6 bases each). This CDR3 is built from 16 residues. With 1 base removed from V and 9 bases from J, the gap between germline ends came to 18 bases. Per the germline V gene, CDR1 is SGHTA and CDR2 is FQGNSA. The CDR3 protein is CASSLVLGGPTRELFF. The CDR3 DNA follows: TGTGCCAGCAGCTTAGTCCTTGGGGGGCCGACCCGGGAGCTGTTTTTT. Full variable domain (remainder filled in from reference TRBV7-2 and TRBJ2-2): GAGVSQSPSNKVTEKGKDVELRCDPISGHTALYWYRQSLGQGLEFLIYFQGNSAPDKSGLPSDRFSAERTGGSVSTLTIQRTQQEDSAVYLCASSLVLGGPTRELFFGEGSRLTVL.

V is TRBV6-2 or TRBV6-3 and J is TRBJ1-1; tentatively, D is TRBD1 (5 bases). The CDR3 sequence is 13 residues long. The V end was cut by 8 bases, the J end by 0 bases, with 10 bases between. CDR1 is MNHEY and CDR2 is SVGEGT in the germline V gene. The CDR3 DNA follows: TGTGCCAGCGGGAGGGACCTGAACACTGAAGCTTTCTTT. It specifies CASGRDLNTEAFF.

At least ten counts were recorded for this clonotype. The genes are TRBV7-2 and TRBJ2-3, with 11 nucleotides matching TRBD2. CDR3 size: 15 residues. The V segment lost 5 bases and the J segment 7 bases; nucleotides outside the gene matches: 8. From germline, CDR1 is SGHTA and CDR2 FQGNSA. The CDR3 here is CASSPGLAGGHTQYF. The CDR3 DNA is TGTGCCAGCAGCCCAGGTCTAGCGGGGGGCCATACGCAGTATTTT.

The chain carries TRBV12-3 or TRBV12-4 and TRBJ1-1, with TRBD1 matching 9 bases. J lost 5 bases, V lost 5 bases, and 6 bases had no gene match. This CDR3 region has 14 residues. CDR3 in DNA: TGTGCCAGCAGTCTCACAGGGGGCAGGACTGAAGCTTTCTTT. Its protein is CASSLTGGRTEAFF.